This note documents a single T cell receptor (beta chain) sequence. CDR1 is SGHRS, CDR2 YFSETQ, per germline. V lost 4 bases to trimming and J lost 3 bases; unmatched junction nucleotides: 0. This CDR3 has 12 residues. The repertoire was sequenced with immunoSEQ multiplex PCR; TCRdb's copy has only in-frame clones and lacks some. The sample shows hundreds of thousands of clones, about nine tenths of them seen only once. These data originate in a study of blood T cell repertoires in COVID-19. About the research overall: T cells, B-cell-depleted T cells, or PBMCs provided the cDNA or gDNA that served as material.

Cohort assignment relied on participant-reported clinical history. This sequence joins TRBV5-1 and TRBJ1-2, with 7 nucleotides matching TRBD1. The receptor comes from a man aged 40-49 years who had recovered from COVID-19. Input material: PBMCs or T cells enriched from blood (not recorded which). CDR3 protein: CASSGQDYGYTF. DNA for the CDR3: TGCGCCAGCAGCGGACAGGACTATGGCTACACCTTC. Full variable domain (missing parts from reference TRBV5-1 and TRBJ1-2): KAGVTQTPRYLIKTRGQQVTLSCSPISGHRSVSWYQQTPGQGLQFLFEYFSETQRNKGNFPGRFSGRQFSNSRSEMNVSTLELGDSALYLCASSGQDYGYTFGSGTRLTVV.